This section outlines one TCR beta chain sequence together with its context. The antigen is not known. This CDR3 is built from 12 residues. The V end was cut by 3 bases, the J end by 7 bases, with 6 bases between. The germline gives CDR1 MNHEY, CDR2 SVGAGI. Primers used in a second PCR of about 6 to 11 cycles were a sample-barcoded 5' primer and a J-beta primer mix. TCRdb fed the 5' RACE reads into MiXCR, producing one record per CDR3 protein. The sample contains under 700,000 distinct CDR3 sequences, 24% of which appear only once. The data were taken from a study of blood T cells in healthy people across ages. Broader study findings: Per million T cells, the diversity of TCR beta decreased roughly linearly as age advanced.

In addition, the sample was reused for a study of T cells of mothers and their children. From that report: Relative to unrelated pairs, biologically related mother-child dyads exhibited marginally greater, non-significant overlap.

V gene TRBV6-5 combines with J gene TRBJ2-2; D is undetermined. Sequenced material: blood. This clonotype was sampled from a boy aged 10-17 years in good health. CDR3 amino acids: CASSYMGGELFF. The CDR3, as DNA: TGTGCCAGCAGTTATATGGGCGGGGAGCTGTTTTTT.